These 13 T cell receptor beta chains share one sample of origin, sequenced in a study of vaccination effects on CD4 cells after COVID-19. These receptors' antigens are unknown. Expansion of antigen-specific CD4+ T cells with viral peptide pools was carried out by the ViraFEST assay before sequencing. Isolation of CD4+ T cells took place after about nine days of culture. Clones were sequenced by immunoSEQ multiplex PCR, and TCRdb holds only the in-frame ones, with some missing. Among 50,000 to 65,000 clones, roughly four fifths were seen once, and the ten largest hold less than 3%. This specimen consisted of CD4+ T cells from PBMCs cultured with HCoV-229E spike peptides, obtained before COVID-19 vaccination. These receptors were collected from a human donor who received a COVID-19 vaccine.

This chain links TRBV5-1 with TRBJ2-1; 9 bases are shared with TRBD2. Germline V CDR1 and CDR2: SGHRS, YFSETQ. The V gene end was trimmed by 4 bases and the J gene end by 4 bases; junction bases not matched to a gene: 9. The CDR3 is 16 residues long. CDR3 DNA: TGCGCCAGCAGCGATGGAGGGCGGGGGGGATACAATGAGCAGTTCTTC. It encodes CASSDGGRGGYNEQFF.

The V gene is TRBV7-8, the J gene TRBJ1-3; D gene uncertain. The ends were cut back, 5 bases at V and 0 bases at J, with 11 bases in the middle. The CDR3 runs 15 residues. CDR1 is SGHVS and CDR2 is FQNEAQ in the germline V gene. The CDR3 loop reads CASSARRISGNTIYF. The CDR3 DNA is TGTGCCAGCAGCGCCCGACGGATCTCTGGAAACACCATATATTTT.

The chain recombines TRBV18 with TRBJ2-7; 7 bases match TRBD2. The CDR3 consists of 13 residues. The V and J ends lost 6 bases and 2 bases, in that order; junction bases with no gene match: 4. From germline, CDR1 is KGHSH and CDR2 LQKENI. This chain's CDR3 is CASSRAGTYEQYV. The CDR3 bases are TGTGCCAGCTCCCGAGCGGGGACCTACGAGCAGTACGTC.

The V call is TRBV19, the J call TRBJ1-6, with TRBD1 as a possible D gene (6 bases). This CDR3 region has 18 residues. Germline CDR1 is LNHDA and CDR2 is SQIVND (reference sequence). Trimming took 7 bases from V and 0 from J, leaving 19 bases between them. The CDR3 DNA sequence: TGTGCCAGTACCTCGGATACAGGGCTAAGCTCCTATAATTCACCCCTCCACTTT. This encodes CASTSDTGLSSYNSPLHF.

This chain connects TRBV7-2 to TRBJ1-5; D uncertain. CDR3 length: 12 residues. Trimming removed 5 bases at V and 10 bases at J, with 12 bases between. CDR1 is SGHTA and CDR2 is FQGNSA in the germline V gene. The CDR3 nucleotides read TGTGCCAGCAGCGCAGAACTGGGTCCCCAGCATTTT. Residues: CASSAELGPQHF. The full variable domain, rest sourced from reference TRBV7-2 and TRBJ1-5, is GAGVSQSPSNKVTEKGKDVELRCDPISGHTALYWYRQSLGQGLEFLIYFQGNSAPDKSGLPSDRFSAERTGGSVSTLTIQRTQQEDSAVYLCASSAELGPQHFGDGTRLSIL.

This clone was recorded once. The chain links TRBV12-3 or TRBV12-4 to TRBJ1-6; no firm D call. The ends were cut back, 7 bases at V and 6 bases at J, with 7 bases in the middle. CDR3 length: 12 residues. The CDR3 is CASTWGNSPLHF. The CDR3 DNA follows: TGTGCCAGCACGTGGGGTAATTCACCCCTCCACTTT.

Details on this clone: A read error may produce the germline difference seen at one junction end. V gene TRBV6-5 combines with J gene TRBJ2-3; a weak D match, TRBD1 (6 bases). Germline V gene data show CDR1 as MNHEY and CDR2 as SVGAGI. The CDR3 runs 13 residues. The CDR3: CASSHSGADTQYF. CDR3 coding DNA: TGTGCCAGCAGTCACTCAGGGGCAGATACGCAGTATTTT.

This clone was seen a handful of times. The chain joins TRBV5-1 to TRBJ2-2; 7 bases line up with TRBD1. V trimming: 3 bases; J trimming: 4 bases; junction bases outside the gene matches: 6. Per germline, CDR1 SGHRS and CDR2 YFSETQ. The CDR3 runs to 15 residues. CDR3 coding DNA: TGCGCCAGCAGCTCCGACAGGGTCGGCACCGGGGAGCTGTTTTTT. Its translation: CASSSDRVGTGELFF. Combining the CDR3 with reference TRBV5-1 and TRBJ2-2 gives the whole variable domain KAGVTQTPRYLIKTRGQQVTLSCSPISGHRSVSWYQQTPGQGLQFLFEYFSETQRNKGNFPGRFSGRQFSNSRSEMNVSTLELGDSALYLCASSSDRVGTGELFFGEGSRLTVL.

This clone was seen only a few times. V is TRBV19 and J is TRBJ2-1, with D unresolved. Germline-derived CDR1 and CDR2 are LNHDA and SQIVND (reference sequence). Between the trimmed V and J ends, which lost 4 bases and 0 bases, there was a span of 13 bases. This CDR3 contains 16 residues. The CDR3 region is CASSKEFRSSYNEQFF. The CDR3 DNA reads as TGTGCCAGTAGTAAGGAGTTCCGAAGCTCCTACAATGAGCAGTTCTTC.

The gene calls are TRBV20-1 and TRBJ1-2, with D unresolved. Germline V gene sequence: CDR1 DFQATT, CDR2 SNEGSKA (reference sequence). The V and J ends lost 0 bases and 9 bases respectively, with 2 bases between them. This CDR3 is built from 9 residues. The CDR3 reads CSARDSYTF. Written as DNA, the CDR3 is TGCAGTGCTAGAGATAGCTACACCTTC.

This clone was seen a single time. This chain links TRBV18 with TRBJ2-2, with TRBD1 as a possible D gene (5 bases). V shed 0 bases and J shed 0 bases, with 11 bases lying between them. Looked up from germline, CDR1 is KGHSH and CDR2 is LQKENI. The CDR3 spans 17 residues. The CDR3 DNA reads TGTGCCAGCTCACCACCTCAAGGGGCTCCGAACACCGGGGAGCTGTTTTTT. Amino acids: CASSPPQGAPNTGELFF.

The chain combines TRBV28 with TRBJ1-4, with TRBD1 matching over 9 bases. There are 15 residues in the CDR3. Losses at the gene ends were 4 bases for V and 8 bases for J; bases not matched to a gene: 8. Germline V lookup: CDR1 MDHEN, CDR2 SYDVKM. The CDR3: CASSSRTGGREKLFF. CDR3 nucleotides: TGTGCCAGCAGTTCCAGAACAGGGGGCAGGGAAAAACTGTTTTTT.

The rearrangement uses TRBV3-1 (or the pseudogene TRBV3-2) and TRBJ2-3, with a possible D match to TRBD2 (6 bases). Trimming left V 0 bases short and J 8 bases short, with 27 bases between. Germline CDR1 LGHDT, CDR2 YNNKEL (reference sequence). The CDR3 consists of 19 residues. CDR3 sequence (DNA): TGTGCCAGCAGCCAAGATATAGTAGTGTTGGAGGGCCGCGGGGCTACGCAGTATTTT. Protein: CASSQDIVVLEGRGATQYF.